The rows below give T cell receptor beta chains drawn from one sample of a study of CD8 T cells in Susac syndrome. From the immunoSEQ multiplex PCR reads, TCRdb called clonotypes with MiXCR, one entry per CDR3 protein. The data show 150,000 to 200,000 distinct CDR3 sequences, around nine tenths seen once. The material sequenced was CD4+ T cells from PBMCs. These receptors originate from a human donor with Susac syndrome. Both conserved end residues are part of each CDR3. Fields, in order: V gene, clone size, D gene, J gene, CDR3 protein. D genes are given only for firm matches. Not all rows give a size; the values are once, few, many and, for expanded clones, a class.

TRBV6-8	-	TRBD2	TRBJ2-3	CASREKAGDFTDTQYF
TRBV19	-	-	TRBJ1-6	CASSQARRTPPLHF
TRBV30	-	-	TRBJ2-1	CAWSVTLSSQFF
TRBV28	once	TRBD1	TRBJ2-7	CASSPSGTGSREQYF
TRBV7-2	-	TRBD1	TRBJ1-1	CASSSGGDTEAFF
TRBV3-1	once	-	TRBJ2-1	CASRLEGSYNEQFF
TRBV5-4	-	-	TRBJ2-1	CASSLGLNSYNEQFF
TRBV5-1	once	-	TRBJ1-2	CASSLDNTNYGYTF
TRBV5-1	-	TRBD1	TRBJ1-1	CASSLQTGEDTEAFF
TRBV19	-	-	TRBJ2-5	CASRTAAGIETQYF
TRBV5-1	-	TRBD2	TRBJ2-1	CASSLGLAGEGEQFF
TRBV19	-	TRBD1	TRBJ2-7	CASSITAGGDEQYF
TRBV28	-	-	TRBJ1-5	CAIAGGSNQPQHF
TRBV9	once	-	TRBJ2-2	CASSVMVTGELFF
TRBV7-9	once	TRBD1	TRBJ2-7	CASWGQDAHEQYF
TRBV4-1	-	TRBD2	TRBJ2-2	CASSQDMLAGTGELFF
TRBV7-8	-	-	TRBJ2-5	CASSQRASTRLETQYF
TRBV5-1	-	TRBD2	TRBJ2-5	CASSLASGVQETQYF
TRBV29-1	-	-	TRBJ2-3	CSVEEDSRDSILAGTDTQYF
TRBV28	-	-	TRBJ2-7	CASSLYQGGGYEQYF
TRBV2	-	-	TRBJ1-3	CASRLGGAGNTIYF
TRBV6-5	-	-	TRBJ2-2	CASRPSSENTGELFF
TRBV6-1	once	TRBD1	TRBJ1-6	CASSPGQGGTYNSPLHF
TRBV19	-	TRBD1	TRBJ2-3	CASRPPGQGADTQYF
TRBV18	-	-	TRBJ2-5	CASSIGGYQETQYF
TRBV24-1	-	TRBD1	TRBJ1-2	CATSDGQGSSGYTF
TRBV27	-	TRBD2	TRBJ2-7	CASSATGLGDEQYF
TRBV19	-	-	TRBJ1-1	CASRRWTDNTEAFF
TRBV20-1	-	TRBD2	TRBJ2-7	CSARRTSGPYEQYF
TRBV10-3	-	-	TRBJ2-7	CAISESNSGYEQYF
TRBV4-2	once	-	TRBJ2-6	CASSQDKGRGSGANVLTF
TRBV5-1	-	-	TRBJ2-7	CASRGGALSTSDTYEQYF
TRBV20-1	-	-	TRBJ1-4	CSRGGGDATNEKLFF
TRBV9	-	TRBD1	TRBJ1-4	CASSARDSNEKLFF
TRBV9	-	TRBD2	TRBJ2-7	CASSVDSGRTEQYF